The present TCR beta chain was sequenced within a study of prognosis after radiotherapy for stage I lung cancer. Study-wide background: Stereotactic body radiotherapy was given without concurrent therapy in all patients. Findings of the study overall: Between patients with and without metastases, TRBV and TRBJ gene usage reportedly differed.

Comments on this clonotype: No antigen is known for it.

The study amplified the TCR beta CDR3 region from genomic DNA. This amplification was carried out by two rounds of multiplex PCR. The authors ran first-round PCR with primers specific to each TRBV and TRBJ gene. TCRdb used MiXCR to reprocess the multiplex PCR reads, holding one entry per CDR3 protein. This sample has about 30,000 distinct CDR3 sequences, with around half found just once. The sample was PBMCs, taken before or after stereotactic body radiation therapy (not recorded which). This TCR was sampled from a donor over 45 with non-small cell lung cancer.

CDR3 sequence reads: CAWGRAIVRADTQYF. DNA for the CDR3: TGTGCCTGGGGGCGGGCTATCGTGAGGGCAGATACGCAGTATTTT. This chain connects TRBV30 to TRBJ2-3, with D perhaps TRBD2 (5 bases). The CDR3 is made up of 15 amino acids. V dropped 5 bases and J dropped 4 bases, with 19 bases sitting between them. Germline CDR1 is GTSNPN and CDR2 is SVGIG (reference sequence). Full variable domain (rest looked up from reference TRBV30 and TRBJ2-3): SQTIHQWPATLVQPVGSPLSLECTVEGTSNPNLYWYRQAAGRGLQLLFYSVGIGQISSEVPQNLSASRPQDRQFILSSKKLLLSDSGFYLCAWGRAIVRADTQYFGPGTRLTVL.